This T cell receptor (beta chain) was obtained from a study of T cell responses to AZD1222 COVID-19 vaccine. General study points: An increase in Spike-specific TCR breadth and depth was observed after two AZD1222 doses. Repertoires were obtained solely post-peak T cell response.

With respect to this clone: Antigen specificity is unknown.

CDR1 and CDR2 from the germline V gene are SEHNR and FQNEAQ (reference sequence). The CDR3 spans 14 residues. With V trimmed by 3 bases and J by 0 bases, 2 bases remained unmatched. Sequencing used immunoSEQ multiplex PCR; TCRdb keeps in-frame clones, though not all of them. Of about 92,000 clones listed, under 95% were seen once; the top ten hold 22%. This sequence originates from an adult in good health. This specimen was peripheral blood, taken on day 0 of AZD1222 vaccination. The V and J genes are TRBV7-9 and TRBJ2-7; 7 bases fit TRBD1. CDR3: CASSFQGDSYEQYF. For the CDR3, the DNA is TGTGCCAGCAGCTTCCAGGGGGACTCCTACGAGCAGTACTTC.